One and the same sample provided the 5 T cell receptor beta chains below, sequenced in a study of CD8+ T cells in alopecia areata. RNA extraction and reverse transcription yielded cDNA as sequencing template. Only in-frame clones appear in the TCRdb table, and some are missing; sequencing was by immunoSEQ multiplex PCR. The repertoire has approximately 190,000 clones, 55% to 70% of them found once; the top ten carry approximately 5.1%. As to treatment: oral pan-JAK inhibitor, 5-10 mg twice daily. Sequences were derived from CD4+ T cells sorted from blood, sampled at week 24, from a patient treated with tofacitinib. Receptors were obtained from a human donor with alopecia areata.

CDR3 sequence reads: CASSPRQGQETQYF. CDR3 in DNA: TGTGCCAGTAGTCCACGACAGGGGCAAGAGACCCAGTACTTC. The chain joins TRBV19 to TRBJ2-5; 8 nucleotides line up with TRBD1. Germline V gene lookup returns CDR1 LNHDA and CDR2 SQIVND (reference sequence). V gave up 5 bases and J gave up 2 bases; unmatched junction bases: 4. There are 14 residues in the CDR3.

This clone has more than one count but fewer than ten. The gene calls are TRBV5-1 and TRBJ2-2; a possible D gene is TRBD1 (6 bases). From germline, CDR1 is SGHRS and CDR2 YFSETQ. The V end lost 4 bases, the J end lost 2 bases, and 12 bases lay between the germline ends. This CDR3 region has 15 residues. The CDR3 bases are TGCGCCAGCAGCCGCAGGGGCTTAAACACCGGGGAGCTGTTTTTT. Translated: CASSRRGLNTGELFF.

This chain uses TRBV10-3 with TRBJ2-5, with D perhaps matching TRBD1 or TRBD2 (5 bases each). V lost 5 bases and J lost 5, with 12 bases in between. Germline CDR1 and CDR2: ENHRY and SYGVKD. The CDR3 spans 13 residues. The CDR3 spells CAISRDPGETQYF. CDR3 nucleotides: TGTGCCATCAGTCGGGACCCCGGGGAGACCCAGTACTTC.

This clone was detected once. The J gene is TRBJ1-2, the V gene TRBV6-5, with 8 bases aligning to TRBD1. The CDR3 has 15 residues. CDR1 is MNHEY and CDR2 is SVGAGI in the germline V gene. The V gene end was trimmed by 0 bases and the J gene end by 5 bases; junction bases not matched to a gene: 5. The CDR3 protein is CASSYSRQGTYGYTF. In nucleotides, the CDR3 is TGTGCCAGCAGTTACTCTAGACAGGGGACTTATGGCTACACCTTC.

The CDR3 DNA reads TGTGCCAGCAGCCGGGGACTAGCGGGGTACTCAAACACCGGGGAGCTGTTTTTT. Protein sequence: CASSRGLAGYSNTGELFF. The chain links TRBV7-3 to TRBJ2-2; TRBD2 agrees at 13 bases. The CDR3 totals 18 residues. Germline V gene data show CDR1 as SGHTA and CDR2 as FQGTGA. Trimming removed 5 bases from V and 2 bases from J; junction bases left unmatched: 8.